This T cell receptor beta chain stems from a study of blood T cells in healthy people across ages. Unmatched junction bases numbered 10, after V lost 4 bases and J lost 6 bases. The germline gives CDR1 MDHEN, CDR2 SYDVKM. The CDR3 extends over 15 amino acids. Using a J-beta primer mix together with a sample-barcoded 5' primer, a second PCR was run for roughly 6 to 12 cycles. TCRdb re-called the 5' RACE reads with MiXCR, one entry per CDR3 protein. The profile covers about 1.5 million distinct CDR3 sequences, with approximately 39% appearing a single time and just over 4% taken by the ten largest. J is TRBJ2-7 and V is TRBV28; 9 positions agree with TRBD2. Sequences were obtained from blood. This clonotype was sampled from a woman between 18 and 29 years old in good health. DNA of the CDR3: TGTGCCAGCAGTTCCGCGGGTAGCGGGGGAAGCGAGCAGTACTTC. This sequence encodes CASSSAGSGGSEQYF.